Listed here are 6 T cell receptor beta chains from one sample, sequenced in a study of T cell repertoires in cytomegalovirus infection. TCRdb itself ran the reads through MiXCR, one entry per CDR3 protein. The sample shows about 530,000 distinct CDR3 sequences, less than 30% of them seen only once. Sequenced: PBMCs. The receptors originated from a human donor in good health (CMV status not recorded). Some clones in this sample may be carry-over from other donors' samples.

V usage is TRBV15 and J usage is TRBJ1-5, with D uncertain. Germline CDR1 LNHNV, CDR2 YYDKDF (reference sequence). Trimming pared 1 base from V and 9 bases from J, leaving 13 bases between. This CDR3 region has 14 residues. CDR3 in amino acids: CATSRAVGWRPQHF. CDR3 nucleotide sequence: TGTGCCACCAGCAGAGCCGTAGGGTGGCGGCCCCAGCATTTT.

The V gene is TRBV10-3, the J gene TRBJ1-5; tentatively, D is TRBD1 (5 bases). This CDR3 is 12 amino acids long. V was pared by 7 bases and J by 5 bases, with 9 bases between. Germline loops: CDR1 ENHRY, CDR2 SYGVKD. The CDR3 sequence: CAIKGDDQPQHF. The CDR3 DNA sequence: TGTGCCATCAAAGGGGACGATCAGCCCCAGCATTTT.

The CDR3 reads CASSLVRSLRSGAKNIQYF. The CDR3 bases are TGTGCCAGCAGCTTGGTACGGTCTTTACGCTCGGGGGCCAAAAACATTCAGTACTTC. The rearrangement links TRBV5-6 to TRBJ2-4; a possible D gene is TRBD2 (5 bases). The CDR3 length is 19 residues. CDR1 is SGHDT, CDR2 YYEEEE, per germline. V lost 0 bases and J lost 1, with 20 bases in between.

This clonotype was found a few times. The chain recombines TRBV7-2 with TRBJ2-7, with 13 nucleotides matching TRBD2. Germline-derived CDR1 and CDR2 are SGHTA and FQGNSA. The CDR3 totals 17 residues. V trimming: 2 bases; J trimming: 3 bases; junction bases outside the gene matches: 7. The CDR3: CASSLPRTSGSIYEQYF. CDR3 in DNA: TGTGCCAGCAGCTTACCCAGGACTAGCGGGAGTATCTACGAGCAGTACTTC.

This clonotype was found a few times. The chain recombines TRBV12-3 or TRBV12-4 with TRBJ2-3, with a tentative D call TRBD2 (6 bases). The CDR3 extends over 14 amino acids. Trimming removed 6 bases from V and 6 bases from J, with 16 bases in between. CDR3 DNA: TGTGCCAGCAGCCGGGACTTCCTCTCCGATACGCAGTATTTT. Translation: CASSRDFLSDTQYF.

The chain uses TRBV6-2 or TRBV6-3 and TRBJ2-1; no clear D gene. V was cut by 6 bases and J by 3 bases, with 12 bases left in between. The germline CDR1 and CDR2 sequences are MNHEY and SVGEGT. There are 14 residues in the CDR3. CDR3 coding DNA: TGTGCCAGCAGAGTAGATCAAGTCTACAATGAGCAGTTCTTC. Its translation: CASRVDQVYNEQFF.